This TCR beta chain was observed in a study of breast tumors, draining lymph nodes, adjacent tissues. The study, taken as a whole, reports: The lymph node origin of tumor T cells was framed as consistent with a hypothesis, not demonstrated. Tumor and nontumor repertoires were significantly more similar in luminal-like than in basal-like breast cancer. Data fit most tumor T cells coming from lymph node, expanding in tumor. Compared with lymph nodes, tumors were less diverse; compared with nontumor tissue, more.

Each CDR3 protein gets one entry after TCRdb re-called the multiplex PCR reads with MiXCR. In the table there are 70,000 to 85,000 distinct CDR3 sequences, about 21% of which are singletons. Germline lookup yields CDR1 SGHTS and CDR2 YDEGEE. The V gene lost 7 bases and the J gene lost 4 bases, with 21 bases spanning the gap. There are 16 residues in the CDR3. In this sample, this clonotype turned up many times. What it binds is unknown. Breast cancer patients provided tissue from their axillary draining lymph nodes. The rearrangement uses TRBV5-8 and TRBJ2-1, with D possibly being TRBD2 (6 bases). Sequenced: axillary lymph node tissue. The TCR comes from a female donor with breast cancer. Some clones in this sample may be carry-over from other donors' samples. The CDR3 protein is CASGSGGASKYNEQFF. CDR3 nucleotide sequence: TGTGCCAGCGGGAGCGGCGGGGCCTCGAAGTACAATGAGCAGTTCTTC.